Following are 18 T cell receptor beta chains from one sample sequenced in a study of blood T cells in healthy people across ages. A second PCR of roughly 7 to 11 cycles used a sample-barcoded 5' primer and a J-beta primer mix. Each CDR3 protein gets one entry after TCRdb re-called the 5' RACE reads with MiXCR. Counted here are about 570,000 distinct CDR3 sequences, 27% occurring once; the ten biggest clones make up approximately 17%. Material: blood. Every receptor here comes from a woman in her sixties or seventies in good health.

V gene TRBV7-2 combines with J gene TRBJ2-3; tentatively, D is TRBD2 (6 bases). The V gene's germline CDR1 is SGHTA and CDR2 FQGNSA. The V end lost 1 base, the J end lost 11 bases, and 28 bases lay between the germline ends. This CDR3 contains 18 residues. The CDR3 protein is CASSLGGSASVTGVGQYF. The CDR3 DNA reads TGTGCCAGCAGCTTAGGGGGCTCGGCTAGCGTCACGGGGGTAGGGCAGTATTTT.

This clonotype was recorded a few times. This rearrangement joins TRBV29-1 to TRBJ2-7; 7 bases match TRBD1. The junction had 4 bases not matched to a gene; V was cut back by 5 bases and J by 3 bases. Germline values: CDR1 SQVTM, CDR2 ANQGSEA. The CDR3 is 12 residues long. CDR3 protein: CSVMRQGYEQYF. As DNA, the CDR3 is TGCAGCGTTATGCGACAGGGCTACGAGCAGTACTTC.

This clonotype has just one count. This sequence joins TRBV7-9 and TRBJ1-1; maybe TRBD1 (5 bases). Germline V gives CDR1 SEHNR, CDR2 FQNEAQ (reference sequence). With 11 bases removed from V and 3 bases from J, the gap between germline ends came to 16 bases. This CDR3 comprises 13 residues. The CDR3 reads CAGTPPGDTEAFF. CDR3 bases: TGTGCCGGCACCCCACCGGGGGACACTGAAGCTTTCTTT.

The chain recombines TRBV19 with TRBJ1-2; D remains ambiguous. The CDR3 loop spans 14 amino acids. Trimming took 9 bases from V and 0 from J, leaving 14 bases between them. The V gene's germline CDR1 is LNHDA and CDR2 SQIVND (reference sequence). The CDR3: CASSKGVANYGYTF. The CDR3 DNA reads as TGTGCCAGCTCAAAGGGAGTAGCTAACTATGGCTACACCTTC.

V and J are TRBV7-2 and TRBJ2-7; no clear D gene. From germline, CDR1 is SGHTA and CDR2 FQGNSA. CDR3 length equals 15 residues. Trimming pared 0 bases from V and 6 bases from J, leaving 15 bases between. For the CDR3, the DNA is TGTGCCAGCAGCTTAGCCTACAGAGGTCCTTCCGAGCAGTACTTC. Its translation is CASSLAYRGPSEQYF.

In this sample, this clonotype turned up a few times. The chain couples TRBV10-3 to TRBJ2-5; D ambiguous. There are 14 residues in the CDR3. Germline V gives CDR1 ENHRY, CDR2 SYGVKD. Trimming removed 10 bases at V and 3 bases at J, with 18 bases between. In nucleotides, the CDR3 is TGTGCCAACAGAAAAAGCCTGGCCGAAGAGACCCAGTACTTC. Protein sequence: CANRKSLAEETQYF.

This clonotype was seen only a few times. CDR3 coding DNA: TGTGCCAGCAGCTTAGTAGGGACGGTGTACAATGAGCAGTTCTTC. Protein product: CASSLVGTVYNEQFF. The V and J genes are TRBV11-2 and TRBJ2-1, with D perhaps assigned TRBD1 or TRBD2 (5 bases each). V was trimmed by 1 base and J by 4 bases, leaving 11 bases between them. The length of the CDR3 is 15 residues. The germline gives CDR1 SGHAT, CDR2 FQNNGV.

This clonotype has at least ten counts. V is TRBV4-3 and J is TRBJ1-2; D possibly corresponds to TRBD1 (5 bases). Germline V gene data show CDR1 as LGHNA and CDR2 as YSLEER. The CDR3 totals 14 residues. Trimming removed 0 bases from V and 4 bases from J, with 9 bases in between. The CDR3 region has the DNA TGCGCCAGCAGCCAAGATCGGGGGGGCTATGGCTACACCTTC. Translated: CASSQDRGGYGYTF.

The chain is built from TRBV10-3 and TRBJ1-2; maybe TRBD1 (6 bases). This CDR3 is 13 amino acids long. Trimming removed 4 bases at V and 5 bases at J, with 11 bases between. Germline CDR1 is ENHRY and CDR2 is SYGVKD. CDR3 DNA sequence: TGTGCCATCAGTGGGACAGCCGAATATGGCTACACCTTC. Amino acid sequence: CAISGTAEYGYTF.

This clonotype was picked up a small number of times. V usage is TRBV7-9 and J usage is TRBJ2-2; D is uncertain. This CDR3 has 15 residues. Germline CDR1 SEHNR, CDR2 FQNEAQ (reference sequence). Trimming stripped 6 bases from V and 0 bases from J, with 11 bases between. The CDR3 spells CASSSPEPNTGELFF. For the CDR3, the DNA is TGTGCCAGCAGTAGCCCCGAACCGAACACCGGGGAGCTGTTTTTT.

In this sample, this clonotype turned up a few times. At one end the junction does not follow the germline gene, possibly because of a read error. The chain uses TRBV7-2 and TRBJ1-2, with TRBD1 identical over 9 bases. CDR3 size: 18 residues. CDR1 SGHTA and CDR2 FQGNSA come from the germline V gene. CDR3 sequence reads: CASSPRSQGAQGNYGYAF. For the CDR3, the DNA is TGTGCCAGCAGCCCGCGATCACAGGGGGCTCAAGGAAACTATGGCTACGCCTTC.

Comments on this clonotype: No conserved phenylalanine or tryptophan ends this CDR3, so it is likely a read error. V gene TRBV24-1 combines with J gene TRBJ2-5; possible D gene TRBD1, 6 bases. Gene TRBJ2-1 matches the end of the DNA better, so the J call may be wrong. The CDR3 is made up of 16 amino acids. Germline V gene data show CDR1 as KGHDR and CDR2 as SFDVKD. CDR3 nucleotides: TGTGCCACCAGTGATCCGCAGGGGACGGGGCACAATGAGCAGTTCTCC. This codes for CATSDPQGTGHNEQFS.

A few counts support this clonotype. The V and J genes are TRBV18 and TRBJ1-5, with D possibly being TRBD1 (5 bases). This CDR3 region has 17 residues. Trimming left V 3 bases short and J 3 bases short, with 18 bases between. Germline-derived CDR1 and CDR2 are KGHSH and LQKENI. The CDR3 here is CASSPRGDGGSNQPQHF. The CDR3 nucleotides are TGTGCCAGCTCACCCCGGGGGGACGGGGGATCCAATCAGCCCCAGCATTTT.

This sequence joins TRBV27 and TRBJ1-1; D possibly corresponds to TRBD1 (6 bases). The CDR3 sequence is 15 residues long. From germline, CDR1 is MNHEY and CDR2 SMNVEV (reference sequence). The V and J ends lost 6 bases and 1 base respectively, with 15 bases between them. CDR3 protein: CASSLLGGGNTEAFF. CDR3 coding DNA: TGTGCCAGCAGCCTCTTGGGGGGCGGGAACACTGAAGCTTTCTTT.

This clonotype was seen a few times. The chain is built from TRBV6-5 and TRBJ2-5; 8 positions agree with TRBD2. V shed 1 base, J shed 4 bases, and the junction held 5 bases outside the gene matches. The CDR3 has 15 residues. In germline, CDR1 is MNHEY, CDR2 SVGAGI. CDR3 bases: TGTGCCAGCAGTTACTACGGGGGGGCCGGAGAGACCCAGTACTTC. Amino acid sequence: CASSYYGGAGETQYF.

This clonotype was seen at least ten times. This rearrangement joins TRBV18 to TRBJ2-6; 7 bases align to TRBD1. Germline-derived CDR1 and CDR2 are KGHSH and LQKENI. J gave up 0 bases and V 6 bases, and 5 bases lay outside the gene matches. The CDR3 is 16 residues long. CDR3 amino acids: CASSSTGSSGANVLTF. The CDR3, as DNA: TGTGCCAGCTCGTCGACAGGGAGCTCTGGGGCCAACGTCCTGACTTTC.

The chain combines TRBV6-1 with TRBJ1-4, with 10 nucleotides matching TRBD1. The CDR3 is 16 residues long. Looked up from germline, CDR1 is MNHNS and CDR2 is SASEGT. V trimming: 8 bases; J trimming: 4 bases; junction bases outside the gene matches: 10. This CDR3 is CASGRLGTGVNEKLFF. The CDR3, as DNA: TGTGCCAGCGGACGACTCGGGACAGGGGTTAATGAAAAACTGTTTTTT.

This chain links TRBV5-1 with TRBJ2-5, with D maybe TRBD2 (6 bases). Trimming removed 7 bases from V and 3 bases from J, with 19 bases in between. Per germline, CDR1 SGHRS and CDR2 YFSETQ. The CDR3 consists of 15 residues. In DNA, the CDR3 is TGCGCCAGCTTAAAGGGGCAGGGAGGAAAAGAGACCCAGTACTTC. Protein product: CASLKGQGGKETQYF.